Below are 21 T cell receptor beta chains sequenced from a single sample in a study of STAT3 mutations in large granular lymphocyte leukemia. Overall study findings and caveats: In T-cell large granular lymphocyte leukemia, about half of patients showed multiple immunodominant subclonotypes.

Assay used: immunoSEQ multiplex PCR; TCRdb lists only in-frame clones, some missing. Here the sample spans 35,000 to 40,000 clones, over 75% being singletons. No antigens are known for them. The sample was PBMCs. The receptors were gathered from a human donor with T large granular lymphocyte leukemia. Some clones in this sample may be carry-over from other donors' samples.

The rearrangement joins TRBV28 to TRBJ1-2, with D hard to call. This CDR3 spans 13 amino acids. V shed 5 bases and J shed 6 bases, with 13 bases lying between them. Per germline, CDR1 MDHEN and CDR2 SYDVKM. The CDR3 sequence is CASSDYVTDGYTF. The CDR3 DNA reads as TGTGCCAGCAGTGACTATGTGACGGATGGCTACACCTTC.

There are many counts of this clone. This chain's CDR3 is CASGPGVISAFF. As DNA, the CDR3 is TGTGCCAGCGGACCAGGGGTAATTTCGGCTTTCTTT. The V gene is TRBV28, the J gene TRBJ1-1; tentatively, D is TRBD1 (6 bases). V shed 8 bases and J shed 11 bases, with 18 bases lying between them. The CDR3 has 12 residues. CDR1 is MDHEN and CDR2 is SYDVKM in the germline V gene.

J is TRBJ1-3 and V is TRBV10-3; a weak D match, TRBD1 (6 bases). Germline V lookup: CDR1 ENHRY, CDR2 SYGVKD. Trimming took 3 bases from V and 2 from J, leaving 17 bases between them. The CDR3 is 17 residues long. The CDR3 DNA is TGTGCCATCAGTGATCATGGCATTGGGGGCACTGGAAACACCATATATTTT. This encodes CAISDHGIGGTGNTIYF.

The chain carries TRBV5-6 and TRBJ2-6; D is undetermined. This CDR3 has 14 amino acids. Germline CDR1 is SGHDT and CDR2 is YYEEEE. V gave up 2 bases and J gave up 3 bases, with 6 bases separating them. The CDR3 spells CASSFSHGANVLTF. CDR3 bases: TGTGCCAGCAGCTTTTCTCATGGGGCCAACGTCCTGACTTTC. The complete variable domain, with remaining parts taken from reference TRBV5-6 and TRBJ2-6, reads DAGVTQSPTHLIKTRGQQVTLRCSPKSGHDTVSWYQQALGQGPQFIFQYYEEEERQRGNFPDRFSGHQFPNYSSELNVNALLLGDSALYLCASSFSHGANVLTFGAGSRLTVL.

A few counts support this clone. The chain employs TRBV7-8 and TRBJ1-5; D is uncertain. V was pared by 5 bases and J by 5 bases, with 7 bases between. The CDR3 contains 12 residues. The germline CDR1 and CDR2 sequences are SGHVS and FQNEAQ. The DNA of the CDR3 is TGTGCCAGCAGCCGACGGGATCAGCCCCAGCATTTT. Its translation is CASSRRDQPQHF. The complete variable domain, with remaining parts taken from reference TRBV7-8 and TRBJ1-5, reads GAGVSQSPRYKVAKRGQDVALRCDPISGHVSLFWYQQALGQGPEFLTYFQNEAQLDKSGLPSDRFFAERPEGSVSTLKIQRTQQEDSAVYLCASSRRDQPQHFGDGTRLSIL.

The chain links TRBV27 to TRBJ1-6; D is ambiguous. This CDR3 region has 12 residues. Germline V gene sequence: CDR1 MNHEY, CDR2 SMNVEV (reference sequence). V was shortened by 5 bases and J by 12 bases, with 11 bases between the two germline ends. The CDR3 coding sequence is TGTGCCAGCAGTGAACCTCAGCAACCCCTCCACTTT. It encodes CASSEPQQPLHF.

This chain uses TRBV5-4 with TRBJ1-1; 7 bases line up with TRBD1. The length of the CDR3 is 14 residues. The J segment lost 4 bases and the V segment lost 4 bases, leaving 7 bases of the junction unmatched. Looked up from germline, CDR1 is SGHNT and CDR2 is YYREEE (reference sequence). The CDR3 nucleotides read TGTGCCAGCAGCCCCAGGGGGGTGGCCACTGAAGCTTTCTTT. Translation: CASSPRGVATEAFF.

The chain recombines TRBV7-9 with TRBJ1-3; D is uncertain. The CDR3 runs to 17 residues. V lost 1 base to trimming and J lost 0 bases, with 13 bases between them. The V gene's germline CDR1 is SEHNR and CDR2 FQNEAQ (reference sequence). As DNA, the CDR3 is TGTGCCAGCAGCTTAGACACAGCCTTTTACTCTGGAAACACCATATATTTT. Its protein product is CASSLDTAFYSGNTIYF.

The rearrangement links TRBV6-5 to TRBJ1-2; D possibly corresponds to TRBD1 (5 bases). V lost 10 bases and J lost 7, with 16 bases in between. CDR3 size: 12 residues. Germline V lookup: CDR1 MNHEY, CDR2 SVGAGI. This chain's CDR3 is CATREITLGYTF. The CDR3 DNA reads as TGTGCCACCAGGGAAATAACGCTTGGCTACACCTTC.

The chain is built from TRBV6-1 and TRBJ1-6; 9 nucleotides align to TRBD1. V shed 0 bases and J 6 bases; nucleotides not matched to a gene: 3. The length of the CDR3 is 16 residues. The germline V gene has CDR1 MNHNS and CDR2 SASEGT. The CDR3 DNA is TGTGCCAGCAGTGAAGCGCCGGGACAGGGTAATTCACCCCTCCACTTT. Its protein product is CASSEAPGQGNSPLHF.

V usage is TRBV19 and J usage is TRBJ2-6, with 9 bases identical to TRBD2. Germline V gene lookup returns CDR1 LNHDA and CDR2 SQIVND (reference sequence). This CDR3 has 19 residues. The ends lost 6 bases at V and 1 base at J; junction bases unmatched: 13. This CDR3 is CASSHLPGLAKSGANVLTF. DNA for the CDR3: TGTGCCAGTAGCCATCTCCCGGGACTAGCTAAATCTGGGGCCAACGTCCTGACTTTC.

This clone was found once. The rearrangement links TRBV7-8 to TRBJ2-1; D unresolved. V was clipped by 6 bases and J by 6 bases, with 18 bases between them. Germline-derived CDR1 and CDR2 are SGHVS and FQNEAQ. This CDR3 has 15 residues. The CDR3 region is CASRIGSAQTNEQFF. CDR3 DNA: TGTGCCAGCAGAATAGGGTCCGCGCAGACCAATGAGCAGTTCTTC.

This clone occurred a few times. The rearrangement links TRBV5-5 to TRBJ1-2; D is unresolved. V lost 0 bases and J 1 base, leaving 4 bases between the germline ends. This CDR3 has 13 residues. Germline V CDR1 and CDR2: SGHKS, YYEKEE (reference sequence). The CDR3 sequence is CASSLVDNYGYTF. The CDR3 coding sequence is TGTGCCAGCAGCTTGGTAGATAACTATGGCTACACCTTC.

This chain joins TRBV12-5 and TRBJ2-3; D is tentatively TRBD1 or TRBD2 (6 bases each). The CDR3 extends over 15 amino acids. V dropped 3 bases and J dropped 2 bases, with 12 bases sitting between them. Germline V gives CDR1 LGHNT, CDR2 FRNRAP. CDR3 in DNA: TGTGCTAGTGGTTTTGATTCGGGGGCCACAGATACGCAGTATTTT. Translating gives CASGFDSGATDTQYF.

The rearrangement links TRBV6-5 to TRBJ2-7; 8 bases are a match to TRBD1. Trimming at V came to 0 bases and at J to 7 bases, leaving 8 bases not matched to a gene. This CDR3 is 15 amino acids long. Germline assignment: CDR1 MNHEY and CDR2 SVGAGI. The CDR3 region is CASSYSGDRIWEQYF. For the CDR3, the DNA is TGTGCCAGCAGTTACTCGGGGGACAGGATTTGGGAGCAGTACTTC.

The chain recombines TRBV18 with TRBJ2-7; D assignment may be TRBD1 or TRBD2 (5 bases each). CDR3 length: 13 residues. The ends were cut back, 6 bases at V and 6 bases at J, with 15 bases in the middle. CDR1 and CDR2 from the germline V gene are KGHSH and LQKENI. CDR3 loop: CASSRDGLGEQYV. The CDR3 DNA reads TGTGCCAGCTCGAGGGACGGTCTCGGCGAGCAGTACGTC.

This sequence joins TRBV5-4 and TRBJ2-7; maybe TRBD1 (6 bases). Looked up from germline, CDR1 is SGHNT and CDR2 is YYREEE (reference sequence). Trimming took off 4 bases at V and 10 bases at J, with 21 bases between the two ends. This CDR3 spans 14 amino acids. In DNA form, the CDR3 reads TGTGCCAGCAGCGCAGGGCGGACAGATACCCCCCAGTACGTC. This encodes CASSAGRTDTPQYV.

V usage is TRBV4-1 and J usage is TRBJ2-3; the D is unclear. The CDR3 runs 13 residues. Deletions cut 8 bases from V and 2 bases from J, with 11 bases between. Germline V gene lookup returns CDR1 MGHRA and CDR2 YSYEKL. The CDR3 DNA follows: TGCGCCAGCTCCCGGGCTACCACAGATACGCAGTATTTT. It translates to CASSRATTDTQYF.

V is TRBV6-5 and J is TRBJ1-5; 8 nucleotides agree with TRBD1. The ends lost 6 bases at V and 4 bases at J; junction bases unmatched: 5. The germline V gene has CDR1 MNHEY and CDR2 SVGAGI. The CDR3 covers 14 residues. The CDR3 region has the DNA TGTGCCAGCAGCCCGGACAGGGATAATCAGCCCCAGCATTTT. Protein sequence: CASSPDRDNQPQHF.

J is TRBJ2-2 and V is TRBV5-1, with D possibly matching TRBD2 (7 bases). Trimming shortened V by 0 bases and J by 6 bases, and 15 bases separated the two germline ends. The V gene's germline CDR1 is SGHRS and CDR2 YFSETQ. The CDR3 has 16 residues. CDR3 protein: CASSLVEGGPSGELFF. CDR3 nucleotide sequence: TGCGCCAGCAGCTTGGTGGAGGGGGGGCCTTCCGGGGAGCTGTTTTTT.

This sequence joins TRBV7-2 and TRBJ1-4; 9 bases line up with TRBD1. Germline values: CDR1 SGHTA, CDR2 FQGNSA. The CDR3 is made up of 14 amino acids. J lost 11 bases, V lost 2 bases, and 6 bases had no gene match. The CDR3 bases are TGTGCCAGCAGCTTATGGACAGGGGACGCGAAACTGTTTTTT. It codes for CASSLWTGDAKLFF.